Below are 21 T cell receptor beta chains sequenced from a single sample in a study of control samples from healthy donors and cancer patients. TCRdb keeps only in-frame clones here, not all; method: immunoSEQ multiplex PCR. Recorded here are about 190,000 clones; the top ten clones represent 2% to 2.5%. The sample consisted of blood. Receptors originate from a woman in her twenties or thirties in good health.

This chain links TRBV3-1 (or the pseudogene TRBV3-2) with TRBJ1-1, with D possibly matching TRBD1 (6 bases). The CDR3 contains 17 residues. V was pared by 0 bases and J by 0 bases, with 14 bases between. CDR1 and CDR2 from the germline V gene are LGHDT and YNNKEL (reference sequence). The CDR3 DNA reads as TGTGCCAGCAGCCAAGAGACGGGGAGGGACATGAACACTGAAGCTTTCTTT. Amino acid sequence: CASSQETGRDMNTEAFF.

The chain carries TRBV10-2 and TRBJ2-2; the match to TRBD1 covers 8 bases. With V trimmed by 8 bases and J by 3 bases, 5 bases remained unmatched. This CDR3 has 14 amino acids. Germline CDR1 reads WSHSY; CDR2 reads SAAADI. CDR3 in amino acids: CASGQGWDTGELFF. CDR3 nucleotide sequence: TGCGCCAGCGGACAGGGCTGGGACACCGGGGAGCTGTTTTTT.

V usage is TRBV28 and J usage is TRBJ1-3, with 8 nucleotides matching TRBD1. This CDR3 has 13 residues. With V trimmed by 10 bases and J by 3 bases, 5 bases remained unmatched. In germline, CDR1 is MDHEN, CDR2 SYDVKM. CDR3 sequence: CATGGRYGNTIYF. CDR3 coding DNA: TGTGCCACAGGGGGCAGATATGGAAACACCATATATTTT.

The chain links TRBV6-2 or TRBV6-3 to TRBJ1-3; no firm D call. Germline assignment: CDR1 MNHEY and CDR2 SVGEGT. The CDR3 runs 15 residues. Between the trimmed V and J ends, which lost 2 bases and 0 bases, there was a span of 8 bases. As DNA, the CDR3 is TGTGCCAGCAGTTACCGGCGGAGCTCTGGAAACACCATATATTTT. Translating gives CASSYRRSSGNTIYF.

The V call is TRBV6-6, the J call TRBJ1-3; weak D call: TRBD1 (6 bases). Germline V CDR1 and CDR2: MNHNY, SVGAGI (reference sequence). This CDR3 spans 15 amino acids. The V and J ends lost 2 bases and 2 bases respectively, with 10 bases between them. The CDR3 region has the DNA TGTGCCAGCAGTTACCGCGGGGGCCCTGGAAACACCATATATTTT. Translated, it gives CASSYRGGPGNTIYF.

The V gene is TRBV19, the J gene TRBJ1-4; D uncertain. V dropped 5 bases and J dropped 10 bases, with 14 bases sitting between them. The CDR3 consists of 13 residues. Germline V CDR1 and CDR2: LNHDA, SQIVND (reference sequence). In DNA form, the CDR3 reads TGTGCCAGTAGTCCGGACTTAGAGGGAAAACTGTTTTTT. Amino acid sequence: CASSPDLEGKLFF.

The chain combines TRBV2 with TRBJ2-7; D is tentatively TRBD1 or TRBD2 (5 bases each). V was trimmed by 3 bases and J by 0 bases, leaving 9 bases between them. There are 14 residues in the CDR3. Germline V gene data show CDR1 as SNHLY and CDR2 as FYNNEI. Here the CDR3 DNA reads TGTGCCAGCAGTGACCCAGGGAGCTCCTACGAGCAGTACTTC. This translates into CASSDPGSSYEQYF. Variable domain in full (rest from reference TRBV2 and TRBJ2-7): EPEVTQTPSHQVTQMGQEVILRCVPISNHLYFYWYRQILGQKVEFLVSFYNNEISEKSEIFDDQFSVERPDGSNFTLKIRSTKLEDSAMYFCASSDPGSSYEQYFGPGTRLTVT.

The chain carries TRBV25-1 and TRBJ2-6, with TRBD1 matching over 7 bases. V trimming: 6 bases; J trimming: 0 bases; junction bases outside the gene matches: 11. There are 18 residues in the CDR3. CDR1 and CDR2 from the germline V gene are MGHDK and SYGVNS. CDR3: CASSLPQGRSSGANVLTF. CDR3 nucleotide sequence: TGTGCCAGCAGCCTCCCACAGGGGCGCTCCTCTGGGGCCAACGTCCTGACTTTC. Full variable domain (outside the CDR3, taken from reference TRBV25-1 and TRBJ2-6): EADIYQTPRYLVIGTGKKITLECSQTMGHDKMYWYQQDPGMELHLIHYSYGVNSTEKGDLSSESTVSRIRTEHFPLTLESARPSHTSQYLCASSLPQGRSSGANVLTFGAGSRLTVL.

CDR3 loop: CASSGMNTEAFF. The CDR3 nucleotides read TGTGCCAGCAGCGGGATGAACACTGAAGCTTTCTTT. The chain employs TRBV5-4 and TRBJ1-1; no firm D call. Germline V gene sequence: CDR1 SGHNT, CDR2 YYREEE (reference sequence). The CDR3 length is 12 residues. V gave up 4 bases and J gave up 0 bases, with 4 bases separating them.

V usage is TRBV27 and J usage is TRBJ2-3; D ambiguous. V gave up 5 bases and J gave up 2 bases, with 11 bases separating them. The CDR3 has 14 residues. Germline V gene data show CDR1 as MNHEY and CDR2 as SMNVEV (reference sequence). CDR3 in amino acids: CASSAMDATDTQYF. The CDR3 nucleotides read TGTGCCAGCAGTGCAATGGATGCCACAGATACGCAGTATTTT.

The V and J genes are TRBV7-2 and TRBJ2-5; D call uncertain. Trimming removed 1 base from V and 5 bases from J, with 11 bases in between. This CDR3 has 14 residues. Germline assignment: CDR1 SGHTA and CDR2 FQGNSA. The CDR3 DNA reads as TGTGCCAGCAGCTTAGTGCCCGTCCAGGAGACCCAGTACTTC. This gives the protein CASSLVPVQETQYF.

The chain joins TRBV10-3 to TRBJ1-3; D unclear. The CDR3 contains 14 residues. Germline CDR1 and CDR2: ENHRY and SYGVKD. V dropped 3 bases and J dropped 7 bases, with 13 bases sitting between them. Here the CDR3 reads CAISDSSPPNTIYF. The CDR3 DNA reads TGTGCCATCAGTGATTCCTCACCTCCGAACACCATATATTTT.

The gene calls are TRBV2 and TRBJ1-1; 9 bases fit TRBD1. V lost 6 bases and J lost 1; bases outside the gene matches: 3. Per germline, CDR1 SNHLY and CDR2 FYNNEI. The CDR3 is 14 amino acids. CDR3 amino acids: CASSPGQGNTEAFF. In DNA, the CDR3 is TGTGCCAGCAGCCCGGGACAGGGGAACACTGAAGCTTTCTTT.

The gene calls are TRBV7-2 and TRBJ2-1, with TRBD2 matching 7 bases. J gave up 2 bases and V 5 bases, and 6 bases lay outside the gene matches. The CDR3 is made up of 15 amino acids. From germline, CDR1 is SGHTA and CDR2 FQGNSA. The CDR3 nucleotides read TGTGCCAGCAGCCCTGGGACTACCCCCTACAATGAGCAGTTCTTC. Translating gives CASSPGTTPYNEQFF.

The V call is TRBV29-1, the J call TRBJ2-2, with a weak D call TRBD1 (5 bases). The CDR3 is 14 amino acids. Trimming removed 7 bases at V and 0 bases at J, with 12 bases between. Germline loops: CDR1 SQVTM, CDR2 ANQGSEA. CDR3 sequence reads: CSARQKTNTGELFF. DNA of the CDR3: TGCAGCGCCCGACAGAAGACGAACACCGGGGAGCTGTTTTTT.

The CDR3, as DNA: TGCGCCAGCAGCCAAGCGGGGGGTTACAATGAGCAGTTCTTC. It yields the protein CASSQAGGYNEQFF. The V gene is TRBV5-1, the J gene TRBJ2-1; TRBD2 matches 9 bases. Trimming cost V 4 bases and J 4 bases; bases outside gene matches: 3. The CDR3 length is 14 residues. The V gene's germline CDR1 is SGHRS and CDR2 YFSETQ.

The V gene is TRBV28, the J gene TRBJ1-3, with D maybe TRBD1 (5 bases). The CDR3 loop spans 14 amino acids. With 6 bases removed from V and 0 bases from J, the gap between germline ends came to 9 bases. Germline V lookup: CDR1 MDHEN, CDR2 SYDVKM. Written as DNA, the CDR3 is TGTGCCAGCAGCATACAGGACTCTGGAAACACCATATATTTT. Translating gives CASSIQDSGNTIYF.

The chain has TRBV10-3 and TRBJ2-5; D could derive from TRBD1 or TRBD2 (7 bases each). The CDR3 is 15 residues long. CDR1 ENHRY and CDR2 SYGVKD come from the germline V gene. V gave up 4 bases and J gave up 3 bases, with 15 bases separating them. The CDR3 bases are TGTGCCATCAGTGGGGAGGGGGCAGCAGAAGAGACCCAGTACTTC. It specifies CAISGEGAAEETQYF.

This chain links TRBV6-2 or TRBV6-3 with TRBJ1-3, with D uncertain. This CDR3 has 16 residues. Trimming shortened V by 6 bases and J by 0 bases, and 15 bases separated the two germline ends. Germline V gene data show CDR1 as MNHEY and CDR2 as SVGEGT. The CDR3 protein is CASSDRRTYSGNTIYF. The CDR3 nucleotides read TGTGCCAGCAGCGACCGGAGGACCTACTCTGGAAACACCATATATTTT.

The rearrangement joins TRBV24-1 to TRBJ2-3; D tentatively fits TRBD1 or TRBD2 (6 bases each). The CDR3 is 17 amino acids. Germline V lookup: CDR1 KGHDR, CDR2 SFDVKD. V lost 4 bases, J lost 8 bases, and 24 bases lay in between. The CDR3 DNA is TGTGCCACCAGTGACCCGGGGGCAGGAATAGTTGGATTTACGCAGTATTTT. Translated: CATSDPGAGIVGFTQYF.

Note on this clone: Relative to the germline gene, one junction end is altered; a read error may explain this. The chain employs TRBV7-9 and TRBJ1-3, with no clear D. CDR3 length: 13 residues. Germline V CDR1 and CDR2: SEHNR, FQNEAQ (reference sequence). For the CDR3, the DNA is TGTGCCAGCAGCTTAAATGCTGGCAACACCATATATTTT. Its translation: CASSLNAGNTIYF. The variable domain in full, with the rest retrieved from reference TRBV7-9 and TRBJ1-3, is DTGVSQNPRHKITKRGQNVTFRCDPISEHNRLYWYRQTLGQGPEFLTYFQNEAQLEKSRLLSDRFSAERPKGSFSTLEIQRTEQGDSAMYLCASSLNAGNTIYFGEGSWLTVV.